The T cell receptor beta chain described here comes from a study of blood T cell repertoires in COVID-19. Worth noting for this clone: The same CDR3 can be traced to other DNA sequences in this sample.

In the authors' workflow: Quantification of nucleated cells was approximated via reference gene primer amplification. Libraries were prepared by immunoSEQ multiplex PCR; TCRdb keeps only in-frame clonotypes and omits some of them. The DNA was the basis for D and trimming; V, J and clone size are from that table. This sample has 200,000 to 250,000 clones, with around 90% found just once. Between the trimmed V and J ends, which lost 0 bases and 4 bases, there was a span of 7 bases. Germline CDR1 is SGDLS and CDR2 is YYNGEE. The CDR3 has 13 residues. The chain joins TRBV9 to TRBJ2-5, with D perhaps matching TRBD1 (6 bases). The sequenced material came from peripheral blood. The clonotype comes from a man aged 55 to 69 who had recovered from COVID-19. The CDR3 DNA reads as TGTGCCAGCAGCGTAGTAGGGGGAGAGACCCAGTACTTC. Protein product: CASSVVGGETQYF.